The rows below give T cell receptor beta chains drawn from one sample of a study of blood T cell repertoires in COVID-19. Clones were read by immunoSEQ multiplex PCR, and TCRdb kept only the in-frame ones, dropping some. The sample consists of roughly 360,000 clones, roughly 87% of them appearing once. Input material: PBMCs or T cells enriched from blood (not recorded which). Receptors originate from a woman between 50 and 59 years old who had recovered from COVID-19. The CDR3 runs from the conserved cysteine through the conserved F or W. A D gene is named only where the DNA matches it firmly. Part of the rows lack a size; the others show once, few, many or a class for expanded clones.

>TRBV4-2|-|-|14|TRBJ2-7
TGTGCCAGCAGCCAAGTTAGCGGTTCCTACGAGCAGTACTTC
CASSQVSGSYEQYF
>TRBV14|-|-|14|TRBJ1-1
TGTGCCAGCAGCCAAGATTGGGGGGACACTGAAGCTTTCTTT
CASSQDWGDTEAFF
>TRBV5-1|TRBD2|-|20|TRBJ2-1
TGCGCCAGCAGCTTGGCTAGCGGGAGCGGAAGGGCGGTGTCGTACAATGAGCAGTTCTTC
CASSLASGSGRAVSYNEQFF
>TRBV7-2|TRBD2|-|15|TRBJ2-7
TGTGCCAGCAGCTTATCTAGCGGGGGCCCCTACGAGCAGTACTTC
CASSLSSGGPYEQYF
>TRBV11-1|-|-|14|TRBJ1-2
TGTGCCAGCAGCTTAGGGGCTGGGTCTGGTGGCTACACCTTC
CASSLGAGSGGYTF
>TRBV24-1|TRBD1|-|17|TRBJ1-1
TGTGCCACCAGTGATTTCCTGGGACAGGACATGAACACTGAAGCTTTCTTT
CATSDFLGQDMNTEAFF
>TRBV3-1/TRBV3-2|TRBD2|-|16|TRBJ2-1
TGTGCCAGCAGCACCGCGCTAGCGGGAGGAGGGAATGAGCAGTTCTTC
CASSTALAGGGNEQFF
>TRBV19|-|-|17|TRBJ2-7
TGTGCCACCGCCCACGCCCCTCACGCGGGGACGGTATACGAGCAGTACTTC
CATAHAPHAGTVYEQYF
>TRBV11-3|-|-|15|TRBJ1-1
TGTGCCAGCAGCGCCAGCGGGGGTTTGTGGACTGAAGCTTTCTTT
CASSASGGLWTEAFF
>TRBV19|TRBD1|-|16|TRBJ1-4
TGTGCCAGTAGTACTGGGTGGACAGGCAATAATGAAAAACTGTTTTTT
CASSTGWTGNNEKLFF
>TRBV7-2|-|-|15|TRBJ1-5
TGTGCCAGCAGCTTACATGAAACAGCGGCTCAGCCCCAGCATTTT
CASSLHETAAQPQHF
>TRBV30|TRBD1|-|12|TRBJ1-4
TGTGCCTGGGGGACAGGGGGGAGAAAACTGTTTTTT
CAWGTGGRKLFF
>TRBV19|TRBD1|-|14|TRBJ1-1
TGTGCCAGTAGTCGTTCGAGGGGGCTCAGTGAAGCTTTCTTT
CASSRSRGLSEAFF
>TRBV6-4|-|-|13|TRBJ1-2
TGTGCCAGCAGTGAGACGGGGGAAAGGGGCTACACCTTC
CASSETGERGYTF
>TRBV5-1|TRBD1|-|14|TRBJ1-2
TGCGCCAGCAGCCCGGGACAGGGAATGGGTGGCTACACCTTC
CASSPGQGMGGYTF
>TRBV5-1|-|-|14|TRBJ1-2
TGCGCCAGCAGCCACACAGGAGCTAACTATGGCTACACCTTC
CASSHTGANYGYTF
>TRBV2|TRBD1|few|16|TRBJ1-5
TGTGCCAGCGGGGCCCTTGAAGGGGGCGGAAATCAGCCCCAGCATTTT
CASGALEGGGNQPQHF
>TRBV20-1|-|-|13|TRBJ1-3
TGCAGTGCAAGTGGTAGCTCTGGAAACACCATATATTTT
CSASGSSGNTIYF
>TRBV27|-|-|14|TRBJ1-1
TGTGCCAGCAGCCCCTTCATCGCGGGGGGTGAAGCTTTCTTT
CASSPFIAGGEAFF
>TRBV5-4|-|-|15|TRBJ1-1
TGTGCCAGCAGCTTGGGGGTCAGGCCGGGGACTGAAGCTTTCTTT
CASSLGVRPGTEAFF
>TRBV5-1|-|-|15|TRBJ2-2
TGCGCCAGCAGCTTGGGGGCCGGGGGATCCGGGGAGCTGTTTTTT
CASSLGAGGSGELFF
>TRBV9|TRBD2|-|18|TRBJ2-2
TGTGCCAGCAGCCGGGGACTAGCGGGGGGTATCAACACCGGGGAGCTGTTTTTT
CASSRGLAGGINTGELFF
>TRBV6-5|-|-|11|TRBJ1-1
TGTGCCAGCAGTTGGGGCATGAAGGCTTTCTTT
CASSWGMKAFF
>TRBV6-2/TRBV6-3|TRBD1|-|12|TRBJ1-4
TGTGCCAGCAGTGGACAGGGGGCGAAACTGTTTTTT
CASSGQGAKLFF